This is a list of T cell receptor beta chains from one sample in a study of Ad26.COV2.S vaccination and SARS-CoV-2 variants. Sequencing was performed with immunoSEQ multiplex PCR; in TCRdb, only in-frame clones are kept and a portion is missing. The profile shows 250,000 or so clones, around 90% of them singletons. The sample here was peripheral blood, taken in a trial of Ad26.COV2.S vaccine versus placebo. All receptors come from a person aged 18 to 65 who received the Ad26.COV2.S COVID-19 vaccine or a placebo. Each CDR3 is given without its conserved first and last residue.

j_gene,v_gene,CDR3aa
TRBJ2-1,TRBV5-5,ASIRQGLNNEQF
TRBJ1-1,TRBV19,ASRGGGGTEAF
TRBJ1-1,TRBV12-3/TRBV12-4,ASSKRQAGEAF
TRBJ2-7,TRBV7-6,ASSLGPGTENEQY
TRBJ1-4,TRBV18,ASSPIGNEKLF
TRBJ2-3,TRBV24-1,ATSESGGLTDTQY
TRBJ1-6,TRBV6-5,ASSYSRTGRSLD
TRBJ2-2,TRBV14,ASSQQATVGTGELF
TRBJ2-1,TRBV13,ASSLGEGGIYNEQF
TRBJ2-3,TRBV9,ASSASGGRDTQY
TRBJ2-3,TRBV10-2,ASSEAGTRLYTQY
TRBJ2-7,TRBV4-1,ASSQMQGTGLGYEQY
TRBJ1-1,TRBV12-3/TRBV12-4,ASRADVTEAF
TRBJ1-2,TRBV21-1,ASSPREYGYT
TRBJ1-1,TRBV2,ASKERGRGSPDTEAF
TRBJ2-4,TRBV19,ASSIGRARTQAKNIQY
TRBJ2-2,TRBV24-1,ATSDFLDTGELF
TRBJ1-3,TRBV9,ASSLGLAGSGNTIY
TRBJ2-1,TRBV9,ASSVGLRDGRLAGAYNEQF
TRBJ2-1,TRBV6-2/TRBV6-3,ASSLRLAGVYNEQF
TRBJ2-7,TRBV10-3,AISGGAGPY
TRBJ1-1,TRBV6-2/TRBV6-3,ASSDPPGTEAF
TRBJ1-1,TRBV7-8,ASSLPGATEAF
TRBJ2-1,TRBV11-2,ASSFSGMGNEQF
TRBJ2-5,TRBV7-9,ASSFAGGSETQY
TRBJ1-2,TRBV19,ASSILGRDRDDYT